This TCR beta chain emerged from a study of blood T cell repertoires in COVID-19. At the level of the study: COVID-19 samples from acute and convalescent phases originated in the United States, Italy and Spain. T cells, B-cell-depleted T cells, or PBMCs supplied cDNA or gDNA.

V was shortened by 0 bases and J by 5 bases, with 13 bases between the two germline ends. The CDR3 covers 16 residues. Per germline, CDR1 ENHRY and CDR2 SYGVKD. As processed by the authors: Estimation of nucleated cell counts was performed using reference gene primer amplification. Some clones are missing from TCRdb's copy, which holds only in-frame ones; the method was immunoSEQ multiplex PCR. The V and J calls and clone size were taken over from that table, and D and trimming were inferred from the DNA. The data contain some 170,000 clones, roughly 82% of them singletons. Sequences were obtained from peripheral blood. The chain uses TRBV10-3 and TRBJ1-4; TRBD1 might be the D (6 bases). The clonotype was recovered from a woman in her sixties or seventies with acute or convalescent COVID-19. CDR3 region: CAISESLQGYNEKLFF. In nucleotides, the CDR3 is TGTGCCATCAGTGAGTCGTTACAGGGTTACAATGAAAAACTGTTTTTT.